The sequence of this T cell receptor beta chain was determined in a study of shared clonotypes between healthy human individuals. Study-wide findings and caveats: Large depth notwithstanding, sorted-subset sequencing proved incomplete by rarefaction. Apart from blood, nothing was sampled; tissue repertoires likely differ.

Using immunoSEQ multiplex PCR, the repertoire was profiled, and TCRdb retains in-frame clones only, with some absent. This table has 950,000 to 1,100,000 clones, around 74% appearing once. In the case of this clone: Its target is unknown.

Everyone who donated was a Caucasian adult who lived in Nashville, Tennessee. Per the germline V gene, CDR1 is ENHRY and CDR2 is SYGVKD. Trimming removed 11 bases from V and 2 bases from J, with 10 bases in between. The length of the CDR3 is 11 residues. The clonotype originates from a man between 18 and 29 years old in good health. The chain joins TRBV10-3 to TRBJ2-7; D may be TRBD1 (6 bases). Sequencing input: memory CD4+ T cells sorted from blood. Subset: CD45RA-negative fraction. In nucleotides, the CDR3 is TGTGCCGCAGGGGCGACCTACGAGCAGTACTTC. Protein sequence: CAAGATYEQYF.